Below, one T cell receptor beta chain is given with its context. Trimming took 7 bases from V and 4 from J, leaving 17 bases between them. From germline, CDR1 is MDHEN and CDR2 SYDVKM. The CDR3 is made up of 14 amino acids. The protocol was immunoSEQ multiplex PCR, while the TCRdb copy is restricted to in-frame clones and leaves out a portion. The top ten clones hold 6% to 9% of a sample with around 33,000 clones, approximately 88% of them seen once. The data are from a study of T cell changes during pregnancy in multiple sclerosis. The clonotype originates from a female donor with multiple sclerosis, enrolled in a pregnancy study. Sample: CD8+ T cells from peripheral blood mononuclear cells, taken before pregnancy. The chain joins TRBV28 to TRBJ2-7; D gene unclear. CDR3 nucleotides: TGTGCCAGCACCACAATTCGGGTCAAGTACGAGCAGTACTTC. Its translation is CASTTIRVKYEQYF.